Presented here are 14 T cell receptor beta chains from one specimen sequenced in a study of blood T cells in healthy people across ages. For the second PCR, which ran for about 6 to 11 cycles, a sample-barcoded 5' primer and a J-beta primer mix were used. TCRdb processed the 5' RACE reads anew with MiXCR; each CDR3 protein has one entry. The data contain fewer than 950,000 distinct CDR3 sequences, approximately 53% of them seen just once; the ten biggest clones take up roughly 40%. The sequencing sample was made of blood. The receptors stem from an elderly man in good health.

V and J are TRBV27 and TRBJ2-3; maybe TRBD2 (5 bases). With 5 bases removed from V and 4 bases from J, the gap between germline ends came to 13 bases. Germline CDR1 MNHEY, CDR2 SMNVEV (reference sequence). This CDR3 is built from 14 residues. The CDR3 nucleotides read TGTGCCAGCAGTCGGCGGAGGTCGGCAGATACGCAGTATTTT. It specifies CASSRRRSADTQYF.

The V and J genes are TRBV5-1 and TRBJ2-3; 10 bases line up with TRBD2. V lost 3 bases and J lost 14; bases outside the gene matches: 18. Germline CDR1 SGHRS, CDR2 YFSETQ. The CDR3 is made up of 16 amino acids. The CDR3 DNA reads TGCGCCAGCAGCTCAGGACTAGCGGAGCAGAACAGATACGCGTATTTT. Encoded protein: CASSSGLAEQNRYAYF.

A few counts support this clonotype. The chain employs TRBV4-1 and TRBJ2-7; 9 nucleotides agree with TRBD2. Trimming removed 5 bases from V and 2 bases from J; junction bases left unmatched: 7. CDR1 is MGHRA and CDR2 is YSYEKL in the germline V gene. This CDR3 has 15 residues. Here the CDR3 DNA reads TGCGCCAGCAGCTTCCGACTAGCGGTTACCTACGAGCAGTACTTC. This translates into CASSFRLAVTYEQYF.

The chain has TRBV20-1 and TRBJ1-5; TRBD1 aligns across 8 bases. CDR1 and CDR2 from the germline V gene are DFQATT and SNEGSKA (reference sequence). V lost 5 bases, J lost 0 bases, and 12 bases stayed unmatched. This CDR3 has 17 residues. The CDR3 region has the DNA TGCAGTGCTCTGGTCCGGGGGGACAGGCCTAGCAATCAGCCCCAGCATTTT. Its protein is CSALVRGDRPSNQPQHF.

The V call is TRBV3-1, the J call TRBJ2-7; D is ambiguous. The CDR3 covers 12 residues. Germline CDR1 and CDR2: LGHDT and YNNKEL (reference sequence). V was pared by 2 bases and J by 6 bases, with 8 bases between. CDR3 in amino acids: CASSQLDREQYF. Written as DNA, the CDR3 is TGTGCCAGCAGCCAACTGGACCGCGAGCAGTACTTC.

This chain uses TRBV4-1 with TRBJ1-5; no firm D call. Trimming pared 4 bases from V and 2 bases from J, leaving 15 bases between. The CDR3 has 16 residues. Germline-derived CDR1 and CDR2 are MGHRA and YSYEKL. CDR3 nucleotides: TGCGCCAGCAGCCCTACGGGAGGTGGGGGCAATCAGCCCCAGCATTTT. It codes for CASSPTGGGGNQPQHF.

The chain recombines TRBV5-5 with TRBJ2-3; 9 bases line up with TRBD1. Trimming removed 3 bases from V and 4 bases from J; junction bases left unmatched: 9. The CDR3 extends over 16 amino acids. Germline CDR1 reads SGHKS; CDR2 reads YYEKEE (reference sequence). CDR3 sequence: CASSYETGGVPDTQYF. In nucleotides, the CDR3 is TGTGCCAGCAGCTACGAGACAGGGGGAGTCCCAGATACGCAGTATTTT.

Turning to this clonotype: This clone may be a read error of a much larger clone one base away. This chain uses TRBV6-1 with TRBJ1-2, with D hard to call. Germline assignment: CDR1 MNHNS and CDR2 SASEGT. V lost 5 bases, J lost 4 bases, and 11 bases lay in between. CDR3 size: 13 residues. CDR3 coding DNA: TGTGCCAGCAGTCCCGGAGAGATCTATGGCTACACCTTC. It encodes CASSPGEIYGYTF.

This rearrangement joins TRBV20-1 to TRBJ1-2, with D unclear. The CDR3 runs 14 residues. V shed 7 bases and J shed 0 bases, with 15 bases lying between them. CDR1 is DFQATT and CDR2 is SNEGSKA in the germline V gene (reference sequence). CDR3 coding DNA: TGCAGTGTTTGGGCCCAGGAGCCTAACTATGGCTACACCTTC. This codes for CSVWAQEPNYGYTF.

The rearrangement joins TRBV20-1 to TRBJ2-7; D could derive from TRBD1 or TRBD2 (6 bases each). Germline V gene lookup returns CDR1 DFQATT and CDR2 SNEGSKA (reference sequence). The length of the CDR3 is 12 residues. V lost 3 bases and J 4 bases, leaving 10 bases between the germline ends. CDR3 in amino acids: CSASGGGYEQYF. DNA of the CDR3: TGCAGTGCTAGCGGGGGCGGTTACGAGCAGTACTTC.

This chain connects TRBV27 to TRBJ2-4; perhaps TRBD1 as D (8 bases). Trimming stripped 1 base from V and 4 bases from J, with 23 bases between. This CDR3 region has 19 residues. Per germline, CDR1 MNHEY and CDR2 SMNVEV (reference sequence). The CDR3 protein is CASSLLSGQGGSSKNIQYF. CDR3 in DNA: TGTGCCAGCAGTTTATTGTCCGGACAGGGCGGGAGCAGTAAAAACATTCAGTACTTC.

V gene TRBV7-2 combines with J gene TRBJ2-1; 15 bases map to TRBD2. Trimming took 5 bases from V and 4 from J; bases not matched to a gene: 12. CDR3 length: 19 residues. Per germline, CDR1 SGHTA and CDR2 FQGNSA. CDR3 nucleotide sequence: TGTGCCAGCAGCAAGGGACTAGCGGGAGGCCAGCAGGAATACAATGAGCAGTTCTTC. Translation gives CASSKGLAGGQQEYNEQFF.

Only a few counts were recorded for this clonotype. The chain employs TRBV29-1 and TRBJ1-1; D uncertain. There are 10 residues in the CDR3. CDR1 is SQVTM, CDR2 ANQGSEA, per germline. The germline V and J ends were trimmed by 7 bases and 2 bases, with 5 bases remaining between them. As DNA, the CDR3 is TGCAGCGCACTAAACACTGAAGCTTTCTTT. It encodes CSALNTEAFF.

The chain joins TRBV20-1 to TRBJ1-3; D is ambiguous. Germline CDR1 and CDR2: DFQATT and SNEGSKA (reference sequence). V lost 6 bases, J lost 2 bases, and 11 bases lay in between. This CDR3 contains 13 residues. CDR3 amino acids: CSAPSGPGNTIYF. CDR3 in DNA: TGCAGTGCCCCCTCAGGCCCTGGAAACACCATATATTTT.